The T cell receptor beta chain under discussion was sequenced for a study of low-dose radiotherapy and immunotherapy resistance in tumors. Study-wide context: It was every two weeks, one day before radiation and immunotherapy, that intravenous cyclophosphamide 200 mg/m2 was given.

On this clonotype itself: A read error is the likely source, as a far larger clone sits one nucleotide away.

The CDR3 is 16 residues long. Germline V gene data show CDR1 as SGHRS and CDR2 as YFSETQ. Priming of first-strand cDNA relied on TRAV- and TRBV-specific primers (covering alpha and beta chains). PCR amplification of the TCRs was performed with Phusion for 15 to 25 PCR cycles, and it relied on a constant-region primer together with a V-primer adapter. TCRdb reprocessed the reads via MiXCR and lists one record per CDR3 protein. The data contain tens of thousands of distinct CDR3 sequences, roughly 19% of them singletons. Time point in this sample: after trial treatment. Treatment: LDRT plus nivolumab, ipilimumab, low-dose cyclophosphamide and aspirin (RACIN trial).

The sample was PBMCs, taken after low-dose radiotherapy plus immunotherapy. V and J are TRBV5-1 and TRBJ2-5; possible D gene TRBD1, 5 bases. The sequence derives from a female donor with ovarian cancer. CDR3 loop: CTSSLYRGADQETQYF. CDR3 bases: TGTACCAGCAGCTTGTATAGGGGCGCGGATCAAGAGACCCAGTACTTC.